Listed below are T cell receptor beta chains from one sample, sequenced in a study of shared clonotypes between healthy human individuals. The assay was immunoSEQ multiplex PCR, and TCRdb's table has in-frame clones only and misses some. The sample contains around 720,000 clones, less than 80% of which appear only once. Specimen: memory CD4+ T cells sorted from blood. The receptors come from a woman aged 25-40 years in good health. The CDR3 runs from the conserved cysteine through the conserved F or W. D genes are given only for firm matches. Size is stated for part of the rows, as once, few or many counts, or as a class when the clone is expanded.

CDR3aa: CASSGQGGSGANVLTF
CDR3nt: TGTGCCAGCAGCGGACAGGGCGGTTCTGGGGCCAACGTCCTGACTTTC
v_gene: TRBV9
abundance: -
d_gene: TRBD1
j_gene: TRBJ2-6

CDR3aa: CASSLVPGGRVNEQFF
CDR3nt: TGCGCCAGCAGCTTGGTTCCGGGAGGGAGGGTAAATGAGCAGTTCTTC
v_gene: TRBV5-1
abundance: -
d_gene: TRBD2
j_gene: TRBJ2-1

CDR3aa: CASSGGGLMNTEAFF
CDR3nt: TGCGCCAGCAGCGGTGGAGGGCTTATGAACACTGAAGCTTTCTTT
v_gene: TRBV5-1
abundance: -
d_gene: -
j_gene: TRBJ1-1

CDR3aa: CASSYSAGELFF
CDR3nt: TGCGCCAGCAGCTACTCCGCCGGGGAGCTGTTTTTT
v_gene: TRBV5-1
abundance: -
d_gene: -
j_gene: TRBJ2-2

CDR3aa: CASSLLPGGGTYEQYF
CDR3nt: TGTGCCAGCAGCTTACTGCCCGGGGGAGGAACCTACGAGCAGTACTTC
v_gene: TRBV28
abundance: -
d_gene: -
j_gene: TRBJ2-7

CDR3aa: CASSLKGREAFF
CDR3nt: TGTGCCAGCAGTTTAAAGGGTCGTGAAGCTTTCTTT
v_gene: TRBV28
abundance: -
d_gene: -
j_gene: TRBJ1-1

CDR3aa: CASSSGTNENIQYF
CDR3nt: TGTGCCAGCAGCTCCGGGACCAACGAAAACATTCAGTACTTC
v_gene: TRBV7-2
abundance: -
d_gene: -
j_gene: TRBJ2-4

CDR3aa: CASRPTNRMNTGELFF
CDR3nt: TGTGCCAGCAGGCCGACCAACAGGATGAACACCGGGGAGCTGTTTTTT
v_gene: TRBV11-2
abundance: -
d_gene: -
j_gene: TRBJ2-2

CDR3aa: CASTEGPNYGYTF
CDR3nt: TGTGCCAGCACGGAGGGTCCTAACTATGGCTACACCTTC
v_gene: TRBV27
abundance: few
d_gene: -
j_gene: TRBJ1-2

CDR3aa: CASKPAVTDTQYF
CDR3nt: TGTGCCAGCAAACCCGCAGTCACAGATACGCAGTATTTT
v_gene: TRBV6-1
abundance: -
d_gene: -
j_gene: TRBJ2-3

CDR3aa: CARGPRAPEAFF
CDR3nt: TGTGCCAGGGGGCCCAGGGCCCCTGAAGCTTTCTTT
v_gene: TRBV27
abundance: -
d_gene: -
j_gene: TRBJ1-1

CDR3aa: CAISDGREETQYF
CDR3nt: TGTGCCATCAGTGATGGTCGGGAAGAGACCCAGTACTTC
v_gene: TRBV10-3
abundance: -
d_gene: -
j_gene: TRBJ2-5

CDR3aa: CASSSRSLTNEQFF
CDR3nt: TGTGCCAGCAGTTCCCGGAGTTTGACCAATGAGCAGTTCTTC
v_gene: TRBV27
abundance: -
d_gene: -
j_gene: TRBJ2-1